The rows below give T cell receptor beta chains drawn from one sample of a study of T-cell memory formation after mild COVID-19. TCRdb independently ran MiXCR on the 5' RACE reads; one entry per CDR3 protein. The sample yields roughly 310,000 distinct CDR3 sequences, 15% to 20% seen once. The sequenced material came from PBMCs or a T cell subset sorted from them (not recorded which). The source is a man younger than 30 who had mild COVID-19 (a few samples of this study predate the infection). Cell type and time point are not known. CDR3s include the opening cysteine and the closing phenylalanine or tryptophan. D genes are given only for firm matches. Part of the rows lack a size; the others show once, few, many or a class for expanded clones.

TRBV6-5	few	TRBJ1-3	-	TGTGCCAGCAGGCCGGGACCGTTCTCTGGAAACACCATATATTTT	CASRPGPFSGNTIYF
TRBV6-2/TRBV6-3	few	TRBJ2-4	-	TGTGCCAGCAGTTACGGGGTATTGGCGTACTTC	CASSYGVLAYF
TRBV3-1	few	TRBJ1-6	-	TGTGCCAGCAGCCAGGAAGGGGGGGATTCACCCCTCCACTTT	CASSQEGGDSPLHF
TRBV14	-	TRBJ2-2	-	TGTGCCAGCAGCCGCCAGAGTACCGGGGAGCTGTTTTTT	CASSRQSTGELFF
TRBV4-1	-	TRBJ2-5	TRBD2	TGCGCCAGCAGCCAAATTGGACTAGAGGGAGAGACCCAGTACTTC	CASSQIGLEGETQYF
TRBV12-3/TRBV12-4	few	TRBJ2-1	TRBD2	TGTGCCAGCAGTTCCGGGACTAGCGGGGGGGCCCCGACCTACAATGAGCAGTTCTTC	CASSSGTSGGAPTYNEQFF
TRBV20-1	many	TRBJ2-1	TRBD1	TGCAGTGCTGGAACCGGGACAGGGATTTGGGATGAGCAGTTCTTC	CSAGTGTGIWDEQFF
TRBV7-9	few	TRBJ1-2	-	TGTGCCAGCAGCTTAGACTTCCATGGCTACACCTTC	CASSLDFHGYTF
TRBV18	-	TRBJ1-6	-	TGTGCCAGCTCACCATTCGTCCAGGCAAATAATTCACCCCTCCACTTT	CASSPFVQANNSPLHF
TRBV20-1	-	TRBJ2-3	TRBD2	TGCAGTGCTAGAGGCGGGACTAGCGGGGTTCCAGATACGCAGTATTTT	CSARGGTSGVPDTQYF
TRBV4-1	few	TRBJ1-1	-	TGCGCCAGCAGCCCCGACGGGTACACTGAAGCTTTCTTT	CASSPDGYTEAFF
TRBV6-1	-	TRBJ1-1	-	TGTGCCAGCAGTGAACCTTGGGCAGGGGATATGAACACTGAAGCTTTCTTT	CASSEPWAGDMNTEAFF
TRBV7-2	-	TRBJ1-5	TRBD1	TGTGCCAGCAGCTTAAACAGGGGAATGAATCAGCCCCAGCATTTT	CASSLNRGMNQPQHF
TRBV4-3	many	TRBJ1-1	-	TGCGCCAGCAGCCAAGGGATGAACACTGAAGCTTTCTTT	CASSQGMNTEAFF
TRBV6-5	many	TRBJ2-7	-	TGTGCCAGCAGTTACTCCGTGCAGGGGATGAGGTTTCACGAGCAGTACTTC	CASSYSVQGMRFHEQYF
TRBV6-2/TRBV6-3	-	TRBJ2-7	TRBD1	TGTGCCAGCAGTTATTCGGACAGGGGCTACGAGCAGTACTTC	CASSYSDRGYEQYF
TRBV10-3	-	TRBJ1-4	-	TGTGCCATCAGCGGACCGGGAGGGAATGAAAAACTGTTTTTT	CAISGPGGNEKLFF
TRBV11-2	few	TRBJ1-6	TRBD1	TGTGCCAGCTCCCTAGACAGGGGTGATTCACCCCTCCACTTT	CASSLDRGDSPLHF
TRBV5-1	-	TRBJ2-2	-	TGCGCCAGCAGCTTTCCAAGGGGACCGCTAACCGGGGAGCTGTTTTTT	CASSFPRGPLTGELFF
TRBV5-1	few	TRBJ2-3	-	TGCGCCAGCAGCCCGTTGACAGGCTCATACACAGATACGCAGTATTTT	CASSPLTGSYTDTQYF
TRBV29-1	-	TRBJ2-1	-	TGCAGCGTTGAAACCCCTGGGGTGAACTACAATGAGCAGTTCTTC	CSVETPGVNYNEQFF
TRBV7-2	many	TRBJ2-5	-	TGTGCCAGCAGCTTAATTAAAGAGACCCAGTACTTC	CASSLIKETQYF
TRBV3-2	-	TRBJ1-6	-	TGTGCCAGCATCTCGACAGGGATCGGTAATTCACCCCTCCACTTT	CASISTGIGNSPLHF
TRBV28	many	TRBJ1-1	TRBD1	TGTGCCAGCAGTTCCCGACAGGGCGGCACTGAAGCTTTCTTT	CASSSRQGGTEAFF
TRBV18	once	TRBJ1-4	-	TGTGCCAGCTCACAAAACCAGGGATCTAATGAAAAACTGTTTTTT	CASSQNQGSNEKLFF
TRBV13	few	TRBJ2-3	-	TGTGCCAGCAGCCCCCACCTGAGGAAGGTAGCGGATACGCAGTATTTT	CASSPHLRKVADTQYF
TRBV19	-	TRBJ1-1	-	TGTGCCAGTAAACCACGGGACACTGAAGCTTTCTTT	CASKPRDTEAFF
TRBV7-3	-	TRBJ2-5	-	TGTGCCAGCAGCTTAACGGCAGGGGAGAGAGAGACCCAGTACTTC	CASSLTAGERETQYF
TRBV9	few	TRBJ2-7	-	TGTGCCAGCAGCGCGCAGGGGGGGGCGGACTCCTACGAGCAGTACTTC	CASSAQGGADSYEQYF
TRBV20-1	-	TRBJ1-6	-	TGCAGTGCTAGGGAACAGGGTTCTGCACCCCTCCACTTT	CSAREQGSAPLHF
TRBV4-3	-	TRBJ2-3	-	TGCGCCAGCAGCCAAGAGTCTGTGACTCCCGTAGTGGATACGCAGTATTTT	CASSQESVTPVVDTQYF